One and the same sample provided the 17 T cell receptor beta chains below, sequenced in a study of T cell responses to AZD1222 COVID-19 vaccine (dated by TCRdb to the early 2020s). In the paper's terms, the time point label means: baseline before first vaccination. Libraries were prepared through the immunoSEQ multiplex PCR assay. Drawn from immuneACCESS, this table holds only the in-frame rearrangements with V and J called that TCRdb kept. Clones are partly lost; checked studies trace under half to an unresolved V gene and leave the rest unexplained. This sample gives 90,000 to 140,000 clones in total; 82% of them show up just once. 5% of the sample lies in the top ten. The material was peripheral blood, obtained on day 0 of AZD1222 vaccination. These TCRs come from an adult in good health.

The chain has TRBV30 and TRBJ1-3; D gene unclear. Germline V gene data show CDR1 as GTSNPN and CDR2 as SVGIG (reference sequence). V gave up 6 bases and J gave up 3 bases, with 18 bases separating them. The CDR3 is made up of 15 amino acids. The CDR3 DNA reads TGTGCCTGTGCCCCCCGGGTGGCGAGTGGAAACACCATATATTTT. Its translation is CACAPRVASGNTIYF.

In nucleotides, the CDR3 is TGCGCCAGCAGTGCACGCCAGGGAAGCTCCTACGAGCAGTACTTC. The encoded protein is CASSARQGSSYEQYF. J is TRBJ2-7 and V is TRBV10-2; weak D call: TRBD1 (5 bases). The V and J ends lost 4 bases and 0 bases respectively, with 13 bases between them. Germline V CDR1 and CDR2: WSHSY, SAAADI. The CDR3 has 15 residues.

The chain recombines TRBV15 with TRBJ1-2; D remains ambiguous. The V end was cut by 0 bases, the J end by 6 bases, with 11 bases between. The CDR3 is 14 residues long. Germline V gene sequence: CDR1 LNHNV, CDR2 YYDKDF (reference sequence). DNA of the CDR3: TGTGCCACCAGCAGAGAGTTCAACAAGGATGGCTACACCTTC. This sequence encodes CATSREFNKDGYTF.

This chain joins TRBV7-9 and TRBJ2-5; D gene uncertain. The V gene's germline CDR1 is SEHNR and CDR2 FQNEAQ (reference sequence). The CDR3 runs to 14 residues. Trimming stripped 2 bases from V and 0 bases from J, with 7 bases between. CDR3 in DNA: TGTGCCAGCAGCTTACGATCGTACCAAGAGACCCAGTACTTC. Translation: CASSLRSYQETQYF.

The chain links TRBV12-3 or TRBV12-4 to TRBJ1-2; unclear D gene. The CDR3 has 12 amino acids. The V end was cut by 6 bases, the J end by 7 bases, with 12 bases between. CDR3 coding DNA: TGTGCCAGCAGCTTCGACTGGGGTGGCTACACCTTC. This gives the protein CASSFDWGGYTF.

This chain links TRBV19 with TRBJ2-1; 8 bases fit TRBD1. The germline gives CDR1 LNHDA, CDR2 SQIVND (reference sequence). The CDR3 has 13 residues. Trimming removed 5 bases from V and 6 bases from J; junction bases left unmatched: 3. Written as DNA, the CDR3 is TGTGCCAGTAGTCACAGGGGGGTCAATGAGCAGTTCTTC. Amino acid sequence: CASSHRGVNEQFF.

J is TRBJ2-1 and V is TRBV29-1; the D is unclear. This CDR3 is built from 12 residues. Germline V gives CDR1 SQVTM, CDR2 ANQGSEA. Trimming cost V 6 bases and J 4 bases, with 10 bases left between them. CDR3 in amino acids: CSVFDGYNEQFF. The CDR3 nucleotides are TGCAGCGTCTTCGACGGATACAATGAGCAGTTCTTC.

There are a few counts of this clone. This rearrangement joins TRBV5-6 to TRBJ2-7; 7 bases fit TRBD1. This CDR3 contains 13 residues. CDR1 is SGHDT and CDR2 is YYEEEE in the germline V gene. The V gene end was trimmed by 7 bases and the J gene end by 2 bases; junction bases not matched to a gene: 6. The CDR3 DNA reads TGTGCCAGCTCGGTAGGGGGCCCCTACGAGCAGTACTTC. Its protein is CASSVGGPYEQYF.

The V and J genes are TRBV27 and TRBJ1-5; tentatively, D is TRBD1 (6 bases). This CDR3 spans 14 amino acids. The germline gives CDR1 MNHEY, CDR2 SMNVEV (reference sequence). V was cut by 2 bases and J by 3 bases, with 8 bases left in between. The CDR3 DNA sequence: TGTGCCAGCAGTTTACAGGGGTCCAATCAGCCCCAGCATTTT. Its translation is CASSLQGSNQPQHF.

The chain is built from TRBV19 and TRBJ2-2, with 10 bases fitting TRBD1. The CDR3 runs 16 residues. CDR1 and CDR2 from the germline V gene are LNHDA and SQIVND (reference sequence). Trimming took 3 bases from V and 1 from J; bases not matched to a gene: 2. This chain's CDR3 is CASSMGTGVNTGELFF. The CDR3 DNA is TGTGCCAGTAGTATGGGGACAGGGGTGAACACCGGGGAGCTGTTTTTT.

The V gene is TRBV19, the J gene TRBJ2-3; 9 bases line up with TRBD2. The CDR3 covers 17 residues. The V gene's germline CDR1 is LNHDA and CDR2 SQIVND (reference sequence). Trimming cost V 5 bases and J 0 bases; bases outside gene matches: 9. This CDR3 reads CASSLGLAGTSTDTQYF. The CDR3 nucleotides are TGTGCCAGTAGTCTTGGTCTAGCGGGAACTAGCACAGATACGCAGTATTTT.

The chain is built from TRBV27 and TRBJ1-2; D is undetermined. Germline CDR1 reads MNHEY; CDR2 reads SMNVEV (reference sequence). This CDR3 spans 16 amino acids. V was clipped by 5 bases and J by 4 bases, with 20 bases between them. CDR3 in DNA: TGTGCCAGCAGTCCAATACAAACCTATGGTGGCTATGGCTACACCTTC. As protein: CASSPIQTYGGYGYTF.

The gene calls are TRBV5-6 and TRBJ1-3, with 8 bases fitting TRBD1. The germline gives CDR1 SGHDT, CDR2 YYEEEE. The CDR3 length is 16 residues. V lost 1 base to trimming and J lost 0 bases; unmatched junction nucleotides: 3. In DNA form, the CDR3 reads TGTGCCAGCAGCTTGAGAGGGACAGGCTCTGGAAACACCATATATTTT. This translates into CASSLRGTGSGNTIYF.

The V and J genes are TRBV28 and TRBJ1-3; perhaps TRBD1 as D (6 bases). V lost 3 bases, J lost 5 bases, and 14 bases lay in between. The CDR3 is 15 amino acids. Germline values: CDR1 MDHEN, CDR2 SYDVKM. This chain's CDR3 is CASSFLGALRNTIYF. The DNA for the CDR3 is TGTGCCAGCAGTTTCTTGGGGGCGCTGCGAAACACCATATATTTT.

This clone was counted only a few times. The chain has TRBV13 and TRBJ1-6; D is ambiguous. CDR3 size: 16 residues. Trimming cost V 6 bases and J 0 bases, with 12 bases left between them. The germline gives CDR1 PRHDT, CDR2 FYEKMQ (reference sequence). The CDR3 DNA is TGTGCCAGCAGTTACAGAGATCTCTCCTATAATTCACCCCTCCACTTT. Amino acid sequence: CASSYRDLSYNSPLHF.

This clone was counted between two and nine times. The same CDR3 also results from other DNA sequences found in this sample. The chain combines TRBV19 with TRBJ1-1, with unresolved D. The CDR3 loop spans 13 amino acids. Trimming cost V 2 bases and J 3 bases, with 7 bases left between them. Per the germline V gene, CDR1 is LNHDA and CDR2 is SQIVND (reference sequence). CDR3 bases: TGTGCCAGTAGTATAAAGGGCGACACTGAAGCTTTCTTT. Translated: CASSIKGDTEAFF. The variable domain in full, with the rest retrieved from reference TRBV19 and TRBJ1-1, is DGGITQSPKYLFRKEGQNVTLSCEQNLNHDAMYWYRQDPGQGLRLIYYSQIVNDFQKGDIAEGYSVSREKKESFPLTVTSAQKNPTAFYLCASSIKGDTEAFFGQGTRLTVV.

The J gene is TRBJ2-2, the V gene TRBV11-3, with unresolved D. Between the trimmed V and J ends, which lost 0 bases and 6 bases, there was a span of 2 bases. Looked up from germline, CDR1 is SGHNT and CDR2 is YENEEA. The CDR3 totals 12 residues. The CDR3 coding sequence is TGTGCCAGCAGCTTAGAGGCCGGGGAGCTGTTTTTT. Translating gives CASSLEAGELFF.